This is a list of T cell receptor beta chains from one sample in a study of technical replicates of blood from several donors. Clones were sequenced by immunoSEQ multiplex PCR, and TCRdb holds only the in-frame ones, with some missing. The top ten hold around 0.26% of the sample, which has approximately 76,000 clones, roughly 91% seen once. Material: T cells isolated from PBMCs. All receptors come from a human donor in good health. Each CDR3 is given with its conserved first and last residue. D genes are given only for firm matches. Clone size is not always given. Where it is, it says once, few, many or a class for expanded clones.

d_gene,abundance,v_gene,len,j_gene,CDR3nt,CDR3aa
TRBD2,.,TRBV5-1,20,TRBJ2-2,TGCGCCAGCAGAGCTTGGTCCAGCGGGACTGATTGGTCGAACACCGGGGAGCTGTTTTTT,CASRAWSSGTDWSNTGELFF
TRBD2,.,TRBV14,16,TRBJ2-1,TGTGCCAGCAGCCAAGAAACGGGAGGGACCTACAATGAGCAGTTCTTC,CASSQETGGTYNEQFF
.,.,TRBV6-1,13,TRBJ1-4,TGTGCCAGCAGTGAAGCCGGGGGTGAAAAACTGTTTTTT,CASSEAGGEKLFF
TRBD1,.,TRBV7-9,15,TRBJ2-2,TGTGCCAGCAGGAACCGACAGGGATCCACCGGGGAGCTGTTTTTT,CASRNRQGSTGELFF
.,.,TRBV20-1,10,TRBJ2-5,TGCAGTGCTAGTAACTTAGCCCAGTACTTC,CSASNLAQYF
.,.,TRBV29-1,12,TRBJ2-5,TGCAGCGTTGAACCGGGAAGAGAGACCCAGTACTTC,CSVEPGRETQYF
.,.,TRBV29-1,14,TRBJ2-6,TGCAGCGCTATCACCTTTTCTGGGGCCAACGTCCTGACTTTC,CSAITFSGANVLTF
TRBD2,once,TRBV7-9,13,TRBJ2-7,TGTGCCAGCGAAAGCGGGAGATCCTACGAGCAGTACTTC,CASESGRSYEQYF
.,.,TRBV6-1,14,TRBJ2-7,TGTGCCAGCAGTGAAAATCTAGCTCCTACGGAGCAGTACTTC,CASSENLAPTEQYF
TRBD2,.,TRBV28,15,TRBJ2-7,TGTGCCAGCAGTTTCGCAGCGGGAGTGGCCTACGAGCAGTACTTC,CASSFAAGVAYEQYF
.,.,TRBV10-1,14,TRBJ1-1,TGCGCCAGCAGTGAGAAGCGTGGGTTTGGAAAAGCTTTCTTT,CASSEKRGFGKAFF
.,once,TRBV5-1,15,TRBJ2-3,TGCGCCAGCAGCACACGACAGATTAGCACAGATACGCAGTATTTT,CASSTRQISTDTQYF
TRBD1,.,TRBV6-1,14,TRBJ2-7,TGTGCCAGCAGTGGGGACAGGACCCCTTTCGAGCAGTACTTC,CASSGDRTPFEQYF
TRBD1,.,TRBV6-1,15,TRBJ1-2,TGTGCCAGCAGTGAGCGGGACAGGGAAAACTATGGCTACACCTTC,CASSERDRENYGYTF
TRBD1,.,TRBV4-1,18,TRBJ1-1,TGCGCCAGCAGCCAAGCACGGGGGACAGGGAGTAGGAACACTGAAGCTTTCTTT,CASSQARGTGSRNTEAFF
.,.,TRBV7-8,17,TRBJ2-3,TGTGCCAGCAGCTTAGGACCTTTAGCTGCCCCCACAGATACGCAGTATTTT,CASSLGPLAAPTDTQYF
TRBD1,.,TRBV6-5,14,TRBJ1-2,TGTGCCAGCAGTACAACAGGGGGCGTAAGCGGCTACACCTTC,CASSTTGGVSGYTF
TRBD1,.,TRBV19,16,TRBJ1-1,TGTGCCAGTAGTATTTCATCATCAGGGGGCGCGGCACAAGCTTTCTTT,CASSISSSGGAAQAFF
.,.,TRBV18,16,TRBJ2-3,TGTGCCAGCTCCTACCTACCTCCGTCTAGCACAGATACGCAGTATTTT,CASSYLPPSSTDTQYF
.,.,TRBV9,15,TRBJ2-1,TGTGCCAGCAGCGTAGCTAGGGCCGCCGGGGATGAGCAGTTCTTC,CASSVARAAGDEQFF
TRBD2,.,TRBV4-1,16,TRBJ2-1,TGCGCCAGCAGCCTCCTCGGCGGGGGGAACTACAATGAGCAGTTCTTC,CASSLLGGGNYNEQFF
TRBD1,.,TRBV18,14,TRBJ2-7,TGTGCCAGCTCACTCGACAGGGGATCCTACGAGCAGTACTTC,CASSLDRGSYEQYF
TRBD2,.,TRBV9,17,TRBJ2-5,TGTGCCAGCAGCGCTAGGGCCGGGACTAGCGTGGGGGAGACCCAGTACTTC,CASSARAGTSVGETQYF
.,.,TRBV11-3,16,TRBJ2-5,TGTGCCAGCAGCTCCACCTTGGGGGCCGACCAAGAGACCCAGTACTTC,CASSSTLGADQETQYF
.,.,TRBV1,13,TRBJ1-2,TGCACCAGCATCACGACAGGGTTGTTTGGCTACACCTTC,CTSITTGLFGYTF
TRBD1,.,TRBV15,15,TRBJ1-4,TGTGCCACCAGCAGAGATCCAGGGGGCGGTGAAAAACTGTTTTTT,CATSRDPGGGEKLFF
.,.,TRBV2,17,TRBJ2-6,TGTGCCAGCAGTGAAATCAGGGCAGCCTCTGGGGCCAACGTCCTGACTTTC,CASSEIRAASGANVLTF
TRBD2,.,TRBV4-1,13,TRBJ2-1,TGCGCCAGCAGCCAAGCGCTAGCGGGAGGAAAGTTCTTC,CASSQALAGGKFF
.,.,TRBV9,16,TRBJ1-1,TGTGCCAGCAGCCTGGAGGGGGGGTCCCTGGGCACTGAAGCTTTCTTT,CASSLEGGSLGTEAFF
.,.,TRBV6-5,13,TRBJ1-1,TGTGCCAGCAGTTACGGGAGAGGCGCTGAAGCTTTCTTT,CASSYGRGAEAFF
.,.,TRBV4-2,15,TRBJ2-7,TGTGCCAGCAGCCAAGATCTAGTAATTGAGTACGAGCAGTACTTC,CASSQDLVIEYEQYF
TRBD2,.,TRBV11-3,16,TRBJ2-1,TGTGCCAGCAGCTCAACTAGCGGGGGAACCTACAATGAGCAGTTCTTC,CASSSTSGGTYNEQFF
TRBD2,.,TRBV12-5,17,TRBJ2-2,TGTGCTAGTGGTTTAAAAAGACTAGCAGGAGGCACCGGGGAGCTGTTTTTT,CASGLKRLAGGTGELFF
.,once,TRBV9,16,TRBJ2-3,TGTGCCAGCAGCGGGGGAGCCAACCAATTCACAGATACGCAGTATTTT,CASSGGANQFTDTQYF
TRBD1,once,TRBV5-1,15,TRBJ1-5,TGCGCCAGCAGGTTCGGGACAGGAAAGCATCAGCCCCAGCATTTT,CASRFGTGKHQPQHF
.,.,TRBV6-5,12,TRBJ2-7,TGTGCCAGCAGTTCCTCCAGGGCCGAGCAGTACTTC,CASSSSRAEQYF
TRBD2,once,TRBV9,15,TRBJ2-7,TGTGCCAGCAGCTCCGGGACTAGCGACATCTACGAGCAGTACTTC,CASSSGTSDIYEQYF
.,.,TRBV4-1,17,TRBJ2-2,TGCGCCAGCAGCTTAGGGTCATACGGGGTCAACACCGGGGAGCTGTTTTTT,CASSLGSYGVNTGELFF
TRBD1,.,TRBV2,14,TRBJ2-7,TGTGCCAGCAGTGGGGGGACAGGATCCTACGAGCAGTACTTC,CASSGGTGSYEQYF
.,.,TRBV5-6,13,TRBJ1-2,TGTGCCAGCAGCTTTATCGGGAACTATGGCTACACCTTC,CASSFIGNYGYTF
.,once,TRBV6-1,14,TRBJ1-2,TGTGCCAGCAGAAAGGACAGCCAGGCCTTTGGCTACACCTTC,CASRKDSQAFGYTF
.,few,TRBV9,14,TRBJ1-1,TGTGCCAGCAGCGTACAGGTGTCAGACACTGAAGCTTTCTTT,CASSVQVSDTEAFF
.,.,TRBV2,15,TRBJ2-6,TGTGCCAGCAGTGACCGAGCCTCTGGGGCCAACGTCCTGACTTTC,CASSDRASGANVLTF